The sequence of this T cell receptor beta chain was determined in a study of cytomegalovirus exposure and HLA in healthy donors. Points on this clone: Its specificity is unknown.

A multiplex PCR was run with 60 Vbeta primers and 13 Jbeta primers. Assay used: immunoSEQ multiplex PCR; TCRdb lists only in-frame clones, some missing. Its clone listing holds some 130,000 clones. Trimming took 4 bases from V and 0 from J, leaving 10 bases between them. CDR1 is MNHEY and CDR2 is SVGAGI in the germline V gene. The CDR3 contains 15 residues. Study observations and caveats: Some TCR beta chains (roughly 160 of them) were listed as cytomegalovirus-associated. A previous analysis found most TCR beta V segments productive roughly 90% or roughly 30% of the time. Per a later analysis, HLA-associated TCR beta chains showed more clonal expansion than other, equally common TCR beta chains.

Sequencing input: PBMCs. The receptor was isolated from a woman aged 40 to 50 in good health and CMV-seropositive. The gene calls are TRBV6-5 and TRBJ1-5; weak D call: TRBD1 (5 bases). Written as DNA, the CDR3 is TGTGCCAGCAGTTTATCCAGGGATAGCAATCAGCCCCAGCATTTT. It translates to CASSLSRDSNQPQHF.